Shown below are 30 T cell receptor beta chains from a single sample sequenced in a study of T cell responses to AZD1222 COVID-19 vaccine. The method was immunoSEQ multiplex PCR; TCRdb's version includes in-frame clones alone and lacks a portion of them. In the table there are about 82,000 clones, 83% of which are singletons. Here the sequenced sample was peripheral blood, taken 28 days after the second AZD1222 dose. Receptor source: an adult who received the AZD1222 COVID-19 vaccine.

The V gene is TRBV28, the J gene TRBJ1-5; TRBD1 aligns across 8 bases. Germline values: CDR1 MDHEN, CDR2 SYDVKM. The CDR3 loop spans 15 amino acids. The V gene end was trimmed by 4 bases and the J gene end by 7 bases; junction bases not matched to a gene: 9. The CDR3 loop reads CASSSSGQGGQPQHF. CDR3 DNA sequence: TGTGCCAGCAGTTCCTCCGGACAGGGTGGGCAGCCCCAGCATTTT. The full variable domain, rest sourced from reference TRBV28 and TRBJ1-5, is DVKVTQSSRYLVKRTGEKVFLECVQDMDHENMFWYRQDPGLGLRLIYFSYDVKMKEKGDIPEGYSVSREKKERFSLILESASTNQTSMYLCASSSSGQGGQPQHFGDGTRLSIL.

The chain is built from TRBV4-3 and TRBJ2-1; tentatively, D is TRBD2 (6 bases). The CDR3 spans 15 residues. Germline CDR1 is LGHNA and CDR2 is YSLEER. V gave up 4 bases and J gave up 5 bases, with 15 bases separating them. CDR3 nucleotide sequence: TGCGCCAGCAGCCCCGGTGGCCGGACTAACAATGAGCAGTTCTTC. It translates to CASSPGGRTNNEQFF.

The V call is TRBV4-3, the J call TRBJ1-2; D gene ambiguous. In germline, CDR1 is LGHNA, CDR2 YSLEER. Trimming left V 1 base short and J 8 bases short, with 8 bases between. The CDR3 runs 12 residues. CDR3 region: CASSQGGVGYTF. The CDR3 DNA follows: TGCGCCAGCAGCCAAGGCGGGGTCGGCTACACCTTC.

The V and J genes are TRBV28 and TRBJ1-5, with a possible D match to TRBD1 (6 bases). Germline loops: CDR1 MDHEN, CDR2 SYDVKM. V was clipped by 6 bases and J by 4 bases, with 10 bases between them. This CDR3 has 13 amino acids. The CDR3 sequence: CASSLGANQPQHF. The DNA for the CDR3 is TGTGCCAGCAGCTTGGGGGCTAATCAGCCCCAGCATTTT.

This clone was detected once. This chain links TRBV27 with TRBJ1-1; tentatively, D is TRBD1 (5 bases). Trimming took 6 bases from V and 5 from J, leaving 13 bases between them. The CDR3 sequence is 13 residues long. Germline V lookup: CDR1 MNHEY, CDR2 SMNVEV (reference sequence). CDR3 protein: CASSRDWGTEAFF. Written as DNA, the CDR3 is TGTGCCAGCAGCCGGGACTGGGGGACTGAAGCTTTCTTT.

This clone has only a few counts. The V gene is TRBV6-5, the J gene TRBJ1-2, with D uncertain. V lost 7 bases, J lost 0 bases, and 12 bases lay in between. The CDR3 runs 14 residues. Per the germline V gene, CDR1 is MNHEY and CDR2 is SVGAGI. CDR3 sequence reads: CASTKSGPNYGYTF. CDR3 bases: TGTGCCAGCACCAAATCAGGCCCTAACTATGGCTACACCTTC.

This clone was seen only once. The gene calls are TRBV7-9 and TRBJ2-7; 8 nucleotides agree with TRBD1. CDR1 and CDR2 from the germline V gene are SEHNR and FQNEAQ (reference sequence). The CDR3 consists of 14 residues. J was trimmed by 3 bases and V by 5 bases; bases with no gene match: 6. CDR3 amino acids: CASSPVDRGYEQYF. CDR3 DNA: TGTGCCAGCAGCCCCGTCGACAGGGGCTACGAGCAGTACTTC.

This chain uses TRBV28 with TRBJ1-1; D is undetermined. This CDR3 comprises 10 residues. Trimming removed 5 bases from V and 7 bases from J, with 5 bases in between. Germline CDR1 and CDR2: MDHEN and SYDVKM. Written as DNA, the CDR3 is TGTGCCAGCAGTCTTCGTGAAGCTTTCTTT. Amino acid sequence: CASSLREAFF.

The chain combines TRBV29-1 with TRBJ2-1; D is unresolved. Deletions cut 7 bases from V and 1 base from J, with 8 bases between. Germline V CDR1 and CDR2: SQVTM, ANQGSEA. The CDR3 loop spans 12 amino acids. The CDR3 sequence is CSATESYNEQFF. The CDR3, as DNA: TGCAGCGCAACAGAATCCTACAATGAGCAGTTCTTC.

The chain is built from TRBV5-1 and TRBJ1-4, with no clear D. CDR1 and CDR2 from the germline V gene are SGHRS and YFSETQ. V gave up 4 bases and J gave up 7 bases, with 14 bases separating them. CDR3 length equals 14 residues. The CDR3 here is CASSPIVAGEKLFF. For the CDR3, the DNA is TGCGCCAGCAGCCCGATTGTGGCGGGTGAAAAACTGTTTTTT.

V and J are TRBV19 and TRBJ2-7; D is undetermined. Trimming removed 4 bases at V and 0 bases at J, with 10 bases between. The germline CDR1 and CDR2 sequences are LNHDA and SQIVND (reference sequence). The CDR3 has 14 amino acids. The CDR3 DNA follows: TGTGCCAGTAGTACCAGCGCAAGCTCCTACGAGCAGTACTTC. Translating gives CASSTSASSYEQYF.

The chain has TRBV30 and TRBJ1-1; a possible D gene is TRBD1 (5 bases). The germline V gene has CDR1 GTSNPN and CDR2 SVGIG (reference sequence). The CDR3 runs to 14 residues. Deletions cut 5 bases from V and 1 base from J, with 14 bases between. The DNA of the CDR3 is TGTGCCTGGGGACCGGGACTCCGGAACACTGAAGCTTTCTTT. This encodes CAWGPGLRNTEAFF.

This clone has a single count. The J gene is TRBJ2-7, the V gene TRBV2; TRBD1 matches at 7 bases. The CDR3 has 12 amino acids. Germline V lookup: CDR1 SNHLY, CDR2 FYNNEI. V trimming: 6 bases; J trimming: 4 bases; junction bases outside the gene matches: 3. The CDR3 sequence is CASRYRGYEQYF. The DNA of the CDR3 is TGTGCCAGCAGATACAGGGGTTACGAGCAGTACTTC.

A few counts support this clone. The genes are TRBV5-8 and TRBJ1-1; D is undetermined. CDR1 and CDR2 (germline): SGHTS, YDEGEE. CDR3 length equals 11 residues. The V and J ends lost 0 bases and 7 bases respectively, with 4 bases between them. CDR3 amino acids: CASSLVREAFF. DNA of the CDR3: TGTGCCAGCAGCTTGGTCCGTGAAGCTTTCTTT.

The chain employs TRBV13 and TRBJ2-7, with 11 bases lining up with TRBD2. V gave up 1 base and J gave up 4 bases; unmatched junction bases: 3. The CDR3 is made up of 15 amino acids. Germline CDR1 PRHDT, CDR2 FYEKMQ (reference sequence). Here the CDR3 reads CASSLVGTSGYEQYF. CDR3 bases: TGTGCCAGCAGCTTAGTTGGGACTAGCGGATACGAGCAGTACTTC.

This rearrangement joins TRBV3-1 (or the pseudogene TRBV3-2) to TRBJ1-4, with 8 bases aligning to TRBD1. Trimming took 1 base from V and 8 from J; bases not matched to a gene: 18. This CDR3 is built from 19 residues. Germline-derived CDR1 and CDR2 are LGHDT and YNNKEL (reference sequence). The CDR3 reads CASSQVRSGGGLFREKLFF. The DNA for the CDR3 is TGTGCCAGCAGCCAAGTGCGGTCAGGGGGCGGGTTATTCAGAGAAAAACTGTTTTTT.

Many counts were recorded for this clone. CDR3 region: CASSPSGTETQYF. The CDR3 region has the DNA TGTGCCAGCAGTCCTAGCGGGACAGAGACCCAGTACTTC. The gene calls are TRBV6-5 and TRBJ2-5, with TRBD2 identical over 9 bases. The J segment lost 4 bases and the V segment lost 5 bases, leaving 2 bases of the junction unmatched. This CDR3 is built from 13 residues. Germline CDR1 and CDR2: MNHEY and SVGAGI.

This sequence joins TRBV11-2 and TRBJ1-1; D uncertain. Trimming took off 4 bases at V and 7 bases at J, with 16 bases between the two ends. The CDR3 sequence is 14 residues long. Germline V gene data show CDR1 as SGHAT and CDR2 as FQNNGV. The CDR3 DNA reads as TGTGCCAGCAGCTCCCGAAACCACGGGAATGAAGCTTTCTTT. Amino acid sequence: CASSSRNHGNEAFF. Supplemented by reference TRBV11-2 and TRBJ1-1, the full variable domain reads EAGVAQSPRYKIIEKRQSVAFWCNPISGHATLYWYQQILGQGPKLLIQFQNNGVVDDSQLPKDRFSAERLKGVDSTLKIQPAKLEDSAVYLCASSSRNHGNEAFFGQGTRLTVV.

V and J are TRBV5-4 and TRBJ2-3; D is perhaps TRBD1 (6 bases). Germline V gene sequence: CDR1 SGHNT, CDR2 YYREEE (reference sequence). The length of the CDR3 is 15 residues. Between the trimmed V and J ends, which lost 5 bases and 8 bases, there was a span of 21 bases. The CDR3 is CASSSDSRGSRTQYF. CDR3 sequence (DNA): TGTGCCAGCAGTTCGGACAGTCGAGGGTCCCGTACGCAGTATTTT.

This clone was seen just once. This chain uses TRBV28 with TRBJ2-5, with D maybe TRBD2 (6 bases). V was shortened by 2 bases and J by 7 bases, with 17 bases between the two germline ends. Germline values: CDR1 MDHEN, CDR2 SYDVKM. The CDR3 loop spans 15 amino acids. CDR3 in amino acids: CASSLRGLVGWTQYF. DNA for the CDR3: TGTGCCAGCAGTTTAAGGGGACTGGTCGGATGGACCCAGTACTTC.

This clone has a single count. The chain carries TRBV30 and TRBJ2-5; the match to TRBD1 covers 8 bases. V dropped 2 bases and J dropped 4; count of bases not matched to a gene: 3. CDR1 is GTSNPN and CDR2 is SVGIG in the germline V gene (reference sequence). The CDR3 extends over 13 amino acids. The CDR3 region is CAWSIGQGETQYF. The CDR3, as DNA: TGTGCCTGGAGTATAGGACAGGGAGAGACCCAGTACTTC.

The chain combines TRBV7-2 with TRBJ2-1; 7 positions match TRBD1. Germline-derived CDR1 and CDR2 are SGHTA and FQGNSA. The CDR3 is made up of 15 amino acids. V was clipped by 5 bases and J by 7 bases; unmatched bases: 11. CDR3 residues: CASSPQGPLGNEQFF. CDR3 DNA sequence: TGTGCCAGCAGCCCACAGGGGCCGCTAGGGAATGAGCAGTTCTTC.

This clone came up a few times. Other nucleotide sequences from this sample produce the same CDR3. The chain's CDR3 is CASSINRNTEAFF. For the CDR3, the DNA is TGTGCCAGTAGTATTAACCGGAACACTGAAGCTTTCTTT. The gene calls are TRBV19 and TRBJ1-1; D not certain. The CDR3 is 13 amino acids. Per germline, CDR1 LNHDA and CDR2 SQIVND (reference sequence). The V gene lost 3 bases and the J gene lost 1 base, with 6 bases spanning the gap.

CDR3 amino acids: CASSLEGYGYTF. CDR3 bases: TGTGCCAGCAGTTTAGAGGGTTATGGCTACACCTTC. The gene calls are TRBV28 and TRBJ1-2; no reliable D call. The CDR3 is 12 residues long. The germline CDR1 and CDR2 sequences are MDHEN and SYDVKM. With 2 bases removed from V and 5 bases from J, the gap between germline ends came to 6 bases.

This chain joins TRBV13 and TRBJ2-2; D unclear. Trimming shortened V by 2 bases and J by 1 base, and 5 bases separated the two germline ends. The germline V gene encodes CDR1 PRHDT and CDR2 FYEKMQ (reference sequence). The CDR3 covers 14 residues. CDR3 sequence reads: CASSLLGNTGELFF. CDR3 coding DNA: TGTGCCAGCAGCTTATTGGGGAACACCGGGGAGCTGTTTTTT.

The chain links TRBV10-2 to TRBJ2-4; 8 bases agree with TRBD2. The germline CDR1 and CDR2 sequences are WSHSY and SAAADI. CDR3 length equals 14 residues. Unmatched junction bases numbered 12, after V lost 9 bases and J lost 8 bases. The CDR3 DNA sequence: TGCGCCAGTAGACCGGGACTAGGGTTACACATTCAGTACTTC. This encodes CASRPGLGLHIQYF.

The chain combines TRBV5-4 with TRBJ2-3; no clear D. This CDR3 has 15 residues. V lost 3 bases, J lost 6 bases, and 17 bases lay in between. Per the germline V gene, CDR1 is SGHNT and CDR2 is YYREEE (reference sequence). CDR3 sequence: CASSSKDRRKDTQYF. The CDR3 DNA reads as TGTGCCAGCAGCTCTAAGGACCGGAGAAAGGATACGCAGTATTTT.

The CDR3 region has the DNA TGTGCCAGCGTGTGGGGGACTAGCGGGACAGGCGAGCAGTACTTC. Translation: CASVWGTSGTGEQYF. The genes are TRBV2 and TRBJ2-7, with 13 positions matching TRBD2. Germline loops: CDR1 SNHLY, CDR2 FYNNEI. The CDR3 consists of 15 residues. Losses at the gene ends were 8 bases for V and 6 bases for J; bases not matched to a gene: 10.

This clone has only a few counts. The chain carries TRBV28 and TRBJ1-1; D may be TRBD1 (6 bases). Per the germline V gene, CDR1 is MDHEN and CDR2 is SYDVKM. V dropped 1 base and J dropped 6 bases, with 15 bases sitting between them. CDR3 length: 15 residues. The CDR3 DNA is TGTGCCAGCAGTTTATTTACGTACAGGGTCGCTGAAGCTTTCTTT. Translation: CASSLFTYRVAEAFF.

The chain uses TRBV20-1 and TRBJ1-4; D perhaps matches TRBD1 (6 bases). The CDR3 extends over 13 amino acids. The germline CDR1 and CDR2 sequences are DFQATT and SNEGSKA (reference sequence). Trimming shortened V by 3 bases and J by 7 bases, and 12 bases separated the two germline ends. DNA of the CDR3: TGCAGTGCTAGTGAGGGGGTTGGTGAAAAACTGTTTTTT. This codes for CSASEGVGEKLFF.